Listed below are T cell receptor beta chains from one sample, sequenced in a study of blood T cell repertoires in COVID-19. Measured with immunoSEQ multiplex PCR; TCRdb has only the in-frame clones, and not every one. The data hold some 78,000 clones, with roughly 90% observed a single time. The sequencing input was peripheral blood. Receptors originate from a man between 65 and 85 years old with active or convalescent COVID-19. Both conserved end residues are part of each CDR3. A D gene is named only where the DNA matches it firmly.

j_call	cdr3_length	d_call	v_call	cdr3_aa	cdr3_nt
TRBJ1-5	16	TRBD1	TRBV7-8	CASTLGGRNDNQPQHF	TGTGCCAGCACCCTAGGGGGCCGAAACGACAATCAGCCCCAGCATTTT
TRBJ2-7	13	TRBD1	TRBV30	CAWSIQGIDEQYF	TGTGCCTGGAGTATACAGGGGATAGACGAGCAGTACTTC
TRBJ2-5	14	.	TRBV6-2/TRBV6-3	CASSATRLGETQYF	TGTGCCAGCAGCGCCACTAGGTTGGGCGAGACCCAGTACTTC
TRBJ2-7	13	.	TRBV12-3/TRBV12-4	CASSRRGAYEQYF	TGTGCCAGCAGTAGGCGGGGCGCCTACGAGCAGTACTTC
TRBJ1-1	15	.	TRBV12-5	CASGLVGQGSGEAFF	TGTGCTAGTGGTTTGGTTGGCCAGGGGTCGGGTGAAGCTTTCTTT
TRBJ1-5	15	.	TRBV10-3	CAISEWRGSNQPQHF	TGTGCCATCAGTGAGTGGAGGGGAAGCAATCAGCCCCAGCATTTT
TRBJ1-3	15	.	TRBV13	CASSSTGVGGNTIYF	TGTGCCAGCAGTTCCACAGGTGTGGGAGGAAACACCATATATTTT
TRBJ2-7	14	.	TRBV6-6	CATTRDIVSYEQYF	TGTGCCACAACCCGGGACATAGTTTCCTACGAGCAGTACTTC
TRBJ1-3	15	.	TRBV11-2	CASSLRPDSGNTIYF	TGTGCCAGCAGCTTGAGGCCCGACTCTGGAAACACCATATATTTT
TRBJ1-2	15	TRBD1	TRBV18	CASSPPTGDGYGYTF	TGTGCCAGCTCACCACCGACAGGGGACGGCTATGGCTACACCTTC
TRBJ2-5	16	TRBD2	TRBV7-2	CASSLAGGGAAETQYF	TGTGCCAGCAGCTTAGCGGGCGGGGGGGCCGCAGAGACCCAGTACTTC
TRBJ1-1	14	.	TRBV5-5	CASSLEGENTEAFF	TGTGCCAGCAGCTTGGAAGGGGAGAACACTGAAGCTTTCTTT
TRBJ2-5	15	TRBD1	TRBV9	CASSVTGGWGETQYF	TGTGCCAGCAGCGTTACAGGGGGCTGGGGAGAGACCCAGTACTTC
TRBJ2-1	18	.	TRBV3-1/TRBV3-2	CASSQEVLGAGGYNEQFF	TGTGCCAGCAGCCAAGAAGTCCTAGGGGCCGGCGGCTACAATGAGCAGTTCTTC
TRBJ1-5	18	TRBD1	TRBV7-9	CASSSWTGGGLSNQPQHF	TGTGCCAGCAGCTCCTGGACAGGGGGAGGGTTGAGCAATCAGCCCCAGCATTTT
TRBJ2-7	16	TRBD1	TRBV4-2	CASSQNTGGTLGEQYF	TGTGCCAGCAGCCAGAACACAGGGGGAACCTTGGGGGAGCAGTACTTC